The 16 T cell receptor beta chains in this list originate from one sample, sequenced in a study of regulatory T cells in long-lasting Graves disease. The time point was: newly diagnosed GD, antithyroid drugs for less than 3 months. The TCR library used RNA extracted from PBMCs. Arm-PCR with iRepertoire HTBI primers amplified the CDR3 regions for these TCR beta libraries. MiXCR, applied by TCRdb to the multiplex PCR reads, yields one record per CDR3 protein. The sample consists of 400,000 to 550,000 distinct CDR3 sequences, around 14% of them appearing once. These same data were also listed under a study on T cells in Graves' hyperthyroidism and ophthalmopathy.

This material consisted of peripheral blood mononuclear cells (PBMCs), taken at new diagnosis, from a patient treated with antithyroid drugs. Receptor source: a woman in her twenties or thirties with Graves disease.

This chain uses TRBV5-8 with TRBJ2-1; D possibly corresponds to TRBD1 (5 bases). Trimming removed 4 bases from V and 4 bases from J, with 12 bases in between. The CDR3 spans 14 residues. Germline CDR1 and CDR2: SGHTS and YDEGEE. CDR3 residues: CASSVTGWYNEQFF. CDR3 in DNA: TGTGCCAGCAGCGTTACAGGATGGTACAATGAGCAGTTCTTC.

CDR3 DNA: TGTGCCAGCAGCCTATCTACTAGTTTTGTGCGAGAGACCCAGTACTTC. It translates to CASSLSTSFVRETQYF. The chain joins TRBV3-1 to TRBJ2-5; possibly TRBD2 for D (5 bases). In germline, CDR1 is LGHDT, CDR2 YNNKEL (reference sequence). CDR3 length: 16 residues. The V end was cut by 4 bases, the J end by 4 bases, with 19 bases between.

This clonotype was recorded at least ten times. The chain combines TRBV20-1 with TRBJ2-7; the D is unclear. V dropped 0 bases and J dropped 0 bases, with 6 bases sitting between them. CDR1 is DFQATT, CDR2 SNEGSKA, per germline (reference sequence). The CDR3 contains 13 residues. CDR3 DNA: TGCAGTGCTAGAGATCCGGGCTCCTACGAGCAGTACTTC. Residues: CSARDPGSYEQYF.

This clonotype was detected many times. As DNA, the CDR3 is TGTGCCAGCAGCTTGGGGCGGACCGGGAGCAATCAGCCCCAGCATTTT. Translating gives CASSLGRTGSNQPQHF. The chain carries TRBV13 and TRBJ1-5, with D possibly TRBD1 on 5 matching bases. The CDR3 consists of 16 residues. Trimming took 3 bases from V and 1 from J, leaving 13 bases between them. Germline CDR1 reads PRHDT; CDR2 reads FYEKMQ (reference sequence).

On this clonotype itself: A read error is possible here, since a much larger clone lies one base away. This chain joins TRBV15 and TRBJ2-2, with a possible D match to TRBD2 (6 bases). The CDR3 is 15 amino acids. CDR1 is LNHNV, CDR2 YYDKDF, per germline (reference sequence). CDR3 amino acids: CATRPRTPNTGGLFF. The CDR3, as DNA: TGTGCCACGCGACCCCGGACACCGAACACCGGGGGGCTGTTTTTT.

This clonotype was observed many times. The genes are TRBV28 and TRBJ1-2; D perhaps matches TRBD1 (6 bases). Trimming left V 6 bases short and J 2 bases short, with 16 bases between. Per the germline V gene, CDR1 is MDHEN and CDR2 is SYDVKM. CDR3 length: 15 amino acids. The CDR3 spells CASRGVGGRNYGYTF. The CDR3, as DNA: TGTGCCAGCAGGGGGGTGGGGGGGCGAAACTATGGCTACACCTTC.

Details on this clonotype: Being one base from a much bigger clone, this may be a read error. CDR3 bases: TGCAGTGCTAAAGACCGCCCCGGGACAGGGGGGAGGTACGAGCAGTACTTC. Its protein is CSAKDRPGTGGRYEQYF. The chain joins TRBV20-1 to TRBJ2-7, with 11 nucleotides matching TRBD1. The germline V gene has CDR1 DFQATT and CDR2 SNEGSKA (reference sequence). This CDR3 is built from 17 residues. V was pared by 4 bases and J by 4 bases, with 15 bases of the junction left unmatched.

In this sample, this clonotype turned up many times. J is TRBJ2-2 and V is TRBV20-1; TRBD2 matches 10 bases. The CDR3 is 17 residues long. CDR1 is DFQATT, CDR2 SNEGSKA, per germline (reference sequence). With V trimmed by 1 base and J by 1 base, 6 bases remained unmatched. The chain's CDR3 is CSARGLASGRNTGELFF. In DNA form, the CDR3 reads TGCAGTGCTAGAGGTTTGGCTAGCGGGAGGAACACCGGGGAGCTGTTTTTT.

This sequence joins TRBV20-1 and TRBJ2-5; TRBD2 aligns across 10 bases. With V trimmed by 2 bases and J by 1 base, 4 bases remained unmatched. The CDR3 loop spans 15 amino acids. Germline V gene lookup returns CDR1 DFQATT and CDR2 SNEGSKA (reference sequence). The DNA for the CDR3 is TGCAGTGCTAGACTAGCGGGAGACCTCCAAGAGACCCAGTACTTC. Its protein is CSARLAGDLQETQYF.

This clonotype occurred a few times. The rearrangement joins TRBV30 to TRBJ2-2; D is undetermined. Deletions cut 0 bases from V and 6 bases from J, with 11 bases between. The CDR3 totals 14 residues. Per the germline V gene, CDR1 is GTSNPN and CDR2 is SVGIG (reference sequence). The DNA of the CDR3 is TGTGCCTGGAGTGTGCTGCGAACCCCCGGGGAGCTGTTTTTT. Encoded protein: CAWSVLRTPGELFF.

This clonotype was seen repeatedly, ten times or more. The CDR3, as DNA: TGTGCCAGCACCCGGGGACGGACCGGGTATGAGACCCAGTACTTC. Encoded protein: CASTRGRTGYETQYF. The V and J genes are TRBV13 and TRBJ2-5; D may match TRBD1 or TRBD2 (5 bases each). The V and J ends lost 7 bases and 5 bases respectively, with 20 bases between them. There are 15 residues in the CDR3. Germline CDR1 PRHDT, CDR2 FYEKMQ (reference sequence). Full variable domain (rest looked up from reference TRBV13 and TRBJ2-5): AAGVIQSPRHLIKEKRETATLKCYPIPRHDTVYWYQQGPGQDPQFLISFYEKMQSDKGSIPDRFSAQQFSDYHSELNMSSLELGDSALYFCASTRGRTGYETQYFGPGTRLLVL.

The chain recombines TRBV29-1 with TRBJ2-1; TRBD1 agrees at 9 bases. The CDR3 sequence is 14 residues long. V was pared by 2 bases and J by 3 bases, with 2 bases of the junction left unmatched. CDR1 is SQVTM, CDR2 ANQGSEA, per germline. The CDR3 sequence: CSVELGQGYNEQFF. The CDR3 nucleotides are TGCAGCGTTGAATTGGGACAGGGCTACAATGAGCAGTTCTTC.

This clonotype was picked up many times. This chain links TRBV28 with TRBJ2-4; TRBD1 matches 9 bases. Trimming removed 5 bases from V and 1 base from J; junction bases left unmatched: 15. The CDR3 has 19 residues. The germline CDR1 and CDR2 sequences are MDHEN and SYDVKM. The CDR3 nucleotides are TGTGCCAGCAGTCCCCTGGACAGGGGAGGGGACCTGGCCAAAAACATTCAGTACTTC. Translation: CASSPLDRGGDLAKNIQYF.

The table lists this clonotype with many counts. The CDR3 DNA sequence: TGTGCCAGCAGTCTAAGAGCGGGACGCCAGTACTTC. Translation: CASSLRAGRQYF. The rearrangement joins TRBV6-1 to TRBJ2-5; 7 bases agree with TRBD2. This CDR3 contains 12 residues. The germline gives CDR1 MNHNS, CDR2 SASEGT. Trimming removed 5 bases from V and 10 bases from J; junction bases left unmatched: 7.

This clonotype was observed a single time. This chain uses TRBV19 with TRBJ1-4; 8 bases are shared with TRBD1. Unmatched junction bases numbered 8, after V lost 7 bases and J lost 4 bases. Per the germline V gene, CDR1 is LNHDA and CDR2 is SQIVND (reference sequence). The CDR3 is 15 residues long. The CDR3 sequence is CASNGQGYGNEKLFF. The DNA for the CDR3 is TGTGCCAGTAACGGACAGGGATACGGTAATGAAAAACTGTTTTTT. The variable domain in full, with the rest retrieved from reference TRBV19 and TRBJ1-4, is DGGITQSPKYLFRKEGQNVTLSCEQNLNHDAMYWYRQDPGQGLRLIYYSQIVNDFQKGDIAEGYSVSREKKESFPLTVTSAQKNPTAFYLCASNGQGYGNEKLFFGSGTQLSVL.

This clonotype showed up many times. The gene calls are TRBV15 and TRBJ1-1; D is unclear. CDR1 is LNHNV and CDR2 is YYDKDF in the germline V gene (reference sequence). V lost 8 bases and J 4 bases, leaving 14 bases between the germline ends. The CDR3 contains 13 residues. The CDR3 spells CATGPPEGTEAFF. The CDR3 nucleotides are TGTGCCACCGGCCCACCGGAGGGCACTGAAGCTTTCTTT.